What follows are 27 T cell receptor beta chains derived from one specimen sequenced in a study of T cells after posttransplantation cyclophosphamide. Libraries were prepared by immunoSEQ multiplex PCR; TCRdb keeps only in-frame clonotypes and omits some of them. The sample has some 3,100 clones, approximately 85% seen once. Busulfan-fludarabine conditioning, marrow transplant, and cyclophosphamide on days +3 and +4 were administered. The sample was PBMCs, taken after allogeneic stem cell transplant with posttransplant cyclophosphamide. These receptors were obtained from a female patient in her fifties who received an allogeneic stem cell transplant from an unrelated donor, was CMV-positive, and had acute and chronic GVHD. Some T cells may possibly be graft donor cells.

The V and J genes are TRBV11-2 and TRBJ2-1; no definite D call. The germline gives CDR1 SGHAT, CDR2 FQNNGV. V dropped 3 bases and J dropped 10 bases, with 7 bases sitting between them. This CDR3 is built from 11 residues. CDR3 loop: CASSLTGEQFF. DNA for the CDR3: TGTGCCAGCAGCTTGACTGGGGAGCAGTTCTTC.

The genes are TRBV15 and TRBJ1-2, with D perhaps TRBD1 (5 bases). The CDR3 is 15 residues long. Germline assignment: CDR1 LNHNV and CDR2 YYDKDF (reference sequence). The V gene lost 0 bases and the J gene lost 4 bases, with 12 bases spanning the gap. The CDR3 DNA reads as TGTGCCACCAGCAGAGAGGGGGGAGGCTTCTATGGCTACACCTTC. This codes for CATSREGGGFYGYTF.

CDR3 DNA: TGTGCCAGTTCGAAAGCGGGAGTTGCCTACGAGCAGTACTTC. Translation: CASSKAGVAYEQYF. The V and J genes are TRBV5-6 and TRBJ2-5, with 8 bases that match TRBD2. The J call may be mistaken, given a closer DNA end match to TRBJ2-7. Germline CDR1 is SGHDT and CDR2 is YYEEEE. The CDR3 loop spans 14 amino acids.

V usage is TRBV19 and J usage is TRBJ2-3, with D perhaps TRBD2 (6 bases). Germline lookup yields CDR1 LNHDA and CDR2 SQIVND (reference sequence). CDR3 length equals 14 residues. V lost 3 bases to trimming and J lost 4 bases, with 11 bases between them. The CDR3 DNA is TGTGCCAGTAGTATCCTGGGGGGATCAGATACGCAGTATTTT. The encoded protein is CASSILGGSDTQYF.

With respect to this clone: A junction boundary mismatches the germline segment, possibly from a read error. The chain couples TRBV20-1 to TRBJ2-1; D not certain. The CDR3 has 11 amino acids. The germline V gene has CDR1 DFQATT and CDR2 SNEGSKA (reference sequence). CDR3 sequence (DNA): TGCAGTGTTAGAGCGTACAATGAGCAGTTCTTC. It codes for CSVRAYNEQFF.

The genes are TRBV6-1 and TRBJ1-6; 7 positions match TRBD1. There are 13 residues in the CDR3. CDR1 is MNHNS and CDR2 is SASEGT in the germline V gene. With 6 bases clipped from V and 6 bases from J, the junction kept 2 bases outside the gene matches. DNA of the CDR3: TGTGCCAGCAGCCGGGACAGTAATTCACCCCTCCACTTT. It is translated as CASSRDSNSPLHF.

This clone was found a few times. The chain combines TRBV7-2 with TRBJ2-2; 12 nucleotides line up with TRBD2. Losses at the gene ends were 2 bases for V and 5 bases for J; bases not matched to a gene: 9. The CDR3 runs to 18 residues. The germline gives CDR1 SGHTA, CDR2 FQGNSA. CDR3 nucleotides: TGTGCCAGCAGCTTATTCCTAGCGGGAGGGCCGGGTACCGGGGAGCTGTTTTTT. It codes for CASSLFLAGGPGTGELFF.

The rearrangement uses TRBV18 and TRBJ1-5; D is uncertain. This CDR3 region has 14 residues. The germline V gene encodes CDR1 KGHSH and CDR2 LQKENI. Trimming took 6 bases from V and 0 from J, leaving 9 bases between them. CDR3 nucleotide sequence: TGTGCCAGCTCCCTAGAGCATAGCAATCAGCCCCAGCATTTT. Translated: CASSLEHSNQPQHF. The variable domain in full, completed from reference TRBV18 and TRBJ1-5, reads NAGVMQNPRHLVRRRGQEARLRCSPMKGHSHVYWYRQLPEEGLKFMVYLQKENIIDESGMPKERFSAEFPKEGPSILRIQQVVRGDSAAYFCASSLEHSNQPQHFGDGTRLSIL.

This clone ranks as large (0.1 to 1%). The chain is built from TRBV5-4 and TRBJ2-7; 8 bases are shared with TRBD1. This CDR3 region has 14 residues. With 1 base clipped from V and 4 bases from J, the junction kept 4 bases outside the gene matches. Germline V CDR1 and CDR2: SGHNT, YYREEE (reference sequence). CDR3 sequence reads: CASSLSGQGYEQYF. The CDR3 DNA reads as TGTGCCAGCAGCTTGTCTGGACAGGGTTACGAGCAGTACTTC. The whole variable domain, remainder taken from reference TRBV5-4 and TRBJ2-7, is ETGVTQSPTHLIKTRGQQVTLRCSSQSGHNTVSWYQQALGQGPQFIFQYYREEENGRGNFPPRFSGLQFPNYSSELNVNALELDDSALYLCASSLSGQGYEQYFGPGTRLTVT.

J is TRBJ2-6 and V is TRBV14; maybe TRBD1 (5 bases). The CDR3 sequence is 13 residues long. V lost 6 bases to trimming and J lost 4 bases, with 7 bases between them. CDR1 is SGHDN and CDR2 is FVKESK in the germline V gene. CDR3 region: CASRRQGANVLTF. The CDR3 DNA reads TGTGCCAGCAGACGACAGGGGGCCAACGTCCTGACTTTC.

The CDR3 region has the DNA TGTGCCACCAGCAGAGAGCGGGGGATCTACGAGCAGTACTTC. Residues: CATSRERGIYEQYF. J is TRBJ2-7 and V is TRBV15; TRBD2 aligns across 7 bases. J was trimmed by 3 bases and V by 0 bases; bases with no gene match: 2. The CDR3 covers 14 residues. Germline V lookup: CDR1 LNHNV, CDR2 YYDKDF (reference sequence). Using reference TRBV15 and TRBJ2-7 for the parts outside the CDR3, the full variable domain is DAMVIQNPRYQVTQFGKPVTLSCSQTLNHNVMYWYQQKSSQAPKLLFHYYDKDFNNEADTPDNFQSRRPNTSFCFLDIRSPGLGDTAMYLCATSRERGIYEQYFGPGTRLTVT.

The V and J genes are TRBV28 and TRBJ1-2; TRBD1 might be the D (6 bases). V was cut by 6 bases and J by 12 bases, with 17 bases left in between. This CDR3 contains 12 residues. Germline CDR1 reads MDHEN; CDR2 reads SYDVKM. The CDR3 nucleotides are TGTGCCAGCAGAACCTCAGGGGCAGGGAACACCTTC. It specifies CASRTSGAGNTF.

This chain joins TRBV5-1 and TRBJ1-2, with a tentative D call TRBD1 (6 bases). The CDR3 contains 16 residues. In germline, CDR1 is SGHRS, CDR2 YFSETQ. Trimming removed 7 bases from V and 3 bases from J, with 22 bases in between. CDR3 in amino acids: CASQEGWGGVDYGYTF. The CDR3 DNA sequence: TGCGCCAGCCAGGAGGGGTGGGGGGGCGTCGACTATGGCTACACCTTC.

The V call is TRBV28, the J call TRBJ2-7, with 7 bases matching TRBD1. The ends lost 5 bases at V and 12 bases at J; junction bases unmatched: 10. This CDR3 has 12 amino acids. Germline loops: CDR1 MDHEN, CDR2 SYDVKM. As DNA, the CDR3 is TGTGCCAGCAGTGGGACAGCCCCACGGCCGTACTTC. Its translation is CASSGTAPRPYF.

The rearrangement links TRBV19 to TRBJ2-2, with D possibly being TRBD1 (6 bases). V was pared by 3 bases and J by 4 bases, with 15 bases between. The germline V gene encodes CDR1 LNHDA and CDR2 SQIVND (reference sequence). This CDR3 has 16 residues. Written as DNA, the CDR3 is TGTGCCAGTAGTATTGATTGGACCAGGGGCACCGGGGAGCTGTTTTTT. Translation gives CASSIDWTRGTGELFF.

V is TRBV7-2 and J is TRBJ2-3, with TRBD2 matching 16 bases. V trimming: 1 base; J trimming: 5 bases; junction bases outside the gene matches: 9. This CDR3 has 19 residues. Germline loops: CDR1 SGHTA, CDR2 FQGNSA. CDR3 protein: CASSLGGLAGGLAQDTQYF. CDR3 coding DNA: TGTGCCAGCAGCTTAGGGGGACTAGCGGGGGGGCTAGCCCAAGATACGCAGTATTTT. The full variable domain, rest sourced from reference TRBV7-2 and TRBJ2-3, is GAGVSQSPSNKVTEKGKDVELRCDPISGHTALYWYRQSLGQGLEFLIYFQGNSAPDKSGLPSDRFSAERTGGSVSTLTIQRTQQEDSAVYLCASSLGGLAGGLAQDTQYFGPGTRLTVL.

V gene TRBV28 combines with J gene TRBJ1-3; 9 nucleotides align to TRBD1. CDR1 and CDR2 (germline): MDHEN, SYDVKM. The CDR3 is made up of 18 amino acids. With 6 bases clipped from V and 0 bases from J, the junction kept 12 bases outside the gene matches. The CDR3 DNA sequence: TGTGCCAGCAGCCGTCCCGGCGGGACAGGGAGCTCTGGAAACACCATATATTTT. Translation gives CASSRPGGTGSSGNTIYF. The full variable domain, its missing parts supplied by reference TRBV28 and TRBJ1-3, is DVKVTQSSRYLVKRTGEKVFLECVQDMDHENMFWYRQDPGLGLRLIYFSYDVKMKEKGDIPEGYSVSREKKERFSLILESASTNQTSMYLCASSRPGGTGSSGNTIYFGEGSWLTVV.

V gene TRBV7-8 combines with J gene TRBJ1-2, with a weak D call TRBD1 (6 bases). V was pared by 5 bases and J by 4 bases, with 14 bases between. Germline lookup yields CDR1 SGHVS and CDR2 FQNEAQ. This CDR3 has 14 amino acids. CDR3: CASSPGGAFYGYTF. The CDR3 coding sequence is TGTGCCAGCAGCCCTGGGGGGGCGTTCTATGGCTACACCTTC.

In this sample, this clone turned up once. The genes are TRBV5-1 and TRBJ2-1, with TRBD1 matching 9 bases. The CDR3 is 16 amino acids. Per the germline V gene, CDR1 is SGHRS and CDR2 is YFSETQ. V shed 0 bases and J 7 bases; nucleotides not matched to a gene: 8. CDR3: CASSLGGTGRMNEQFF. Here the CDR3 DNA reads TGCGCCAGCAGCTTGGGGGGGACAGGGCGTATGAATGAGCAGTTCTTC.

This clone was counted a few times. The chain uses TRBV11-1 and TRBJ2-3; 12 bases fit TRBD1. In germline, CDR1 is SGHAT, CDR2 FQDESV (reference sequence). The CDR3 totals 17 residues. The junction had 13 bases not matched to a gene; V was cut back by 6 bases and J by 6 bases. The CDR3 bases are TGTGCCAGCAGATCAGGGATCCGGGACAGGGGGCCGGATACGCAGTATTTT. It encodes CASRSGIRDRGPDTQYF. The variable domain in full, completed from reference TRBV11-1 and TRBJ2-3, reads EAEVAQSPRYKITEKSQAVAFWCDPISGHATLYWYRQILGQGPELLVQFQDESVVDDSQLPKDRFSAERLKGVDSTLKIQPAELGDSAMYLCASRSGIRDRGPDTQYFGPGTRLTVL.

CDR3 sequence: CASTRQGVNTEAFF. CDR3 nucleotides: TGTGCCAGCACTCGACAGGGGGTGAACACTGAAGCTTTCTTT. J is TRBJ1-1 and V is TRBV6-1; 9 bases map to TRBD1. After removal of 7 bases from V and 0 bases from J, the junction contained 3 bases not matched to a gene. This CDR3 contains 14 residues. Germline CDR1 reads MNHNS; CDR2 reads SASEGT.

V gene TRBV19 combines with J gene TRBJ1-5; 8 bases map to TRBD1. The CDR3 is made up of 15 amino acids. V dropped 5 bases and J dropped 9; count of bases not matched to a gene: 12. Germline-derived CDR1 and CDR2 are LNHDA and SQIVND (reference sequence). The CDR3 nucleotides are TGTGCCAGTAGTCTACCGGGACAGGACCTTTCGCCCCAGCATTTT. As protein: CASSLPGQDLSPQHF.

The CDR3 loop reads CASSPWTGKSGETQYF. The CDR3 DNA reads TGTGCCAGCAGCCCCTGGACAGGGAAGAGTGGTGAGACCCAGTACTTC. This sequence joins TRBV9 and TRBJ2-5; 8 bases are shared with TRBD1. The CDR3 loop spans 16 amino acids. Germline trimming cut 4 bases from V and 5 bases from J; bases unmatched to any gene: 13. Germline V lookup: CDR1 SGDLS, CDR2 YYNGEE.

The DNA of the CDR3 is TGTGCCACCAGCAGAGATCGGGGGATAGGGCAAGAAAAACTGTTTTTT. It yields the protein CATSRDRGIGQEKLFF. The genes are TRBV15 and TRBJ1-4; the D gene is possibly TRBD1 (5 bases). The CDR3 spans 16 residues. Looked up from germline, CDR1 is LNHNV and CDR2 is YYDKDF (reference sequence). V gave up 0 bases and J gave up 8 bases, with 16 bases separating them. Looking up the rest from reference TRBV15 and TRBJ1-4 gives the full variable domain: DAMVIQNPRYQVTQFGKPVTLSCSQTLNHNVMYWYQQKSSQAPKLLFHYYDKDFNNEADTPDNFQSRRPNTSFCFLDIRSPGLGDTAMYLCATSRDRGIGQEKLFFGSGTQLSVL.

The chain links TRBV11-1 to TRBJ2-1, with 7 bases aligning to TRBD2. The germline gives CDR1 SGHAT, CDR2 FQDESV (reference sequence). The trim removed 0 bases at V and 7 bases at J, leaving 6 bases unmatched. CDR3 length: 15 residues. CDR3 nucleotides: TGTGCCAGCAGCTTAGCGGGAGGGGAGGGGAATGAGCAGTTCTTC. Translating it yields CASSLAGGEGNEQFF.

The table lists this clone with a count of one. The chain combines TRBV4-3 with TRBJ1-2, with D maybe TRBD1 (6 bases). CDR3 length: 15 amino acids. Deletions cut 0 bases from V and 5 bases from J, with 13 bases between. Germline values: CDR1 LGHNA, CDR2 YSLEER. The DNA of the CDR3 is TGCGCCAGCAGCCAAGATAGGGCGGGGGCGTATGGCTACACCTTC. This gives the protein CASSQDRAGAYGYTF.

The chain recombines TRBV28 with TRBJ1-6; D not certain. The germline V and J ends were trimmed by 7 bases and 0 bases, with 4 bases remaining between them. The CDR3 has 13 residues. CDR1 is MDHEN, CDR2 SYDVKM, per germline. The CDR3 bases are TGTGCCAGCACTCCCTCCTATAATTCACCCCTCCACTTT. Encoded protein: CASTPSYNSPLHF. Supplemented by reference TRBV28 and TRBJ1-6, the full variable domain reads DVKVTQSSRYLVKRTGEKVFLECVQDMDHENMFWYRQDPGLGLRLIYFSYDVKMKEKGDIPEGYSVSREKKERFSLILESASTNQTSMYLCASTPSYNSPLHFGNGTRLTVT.